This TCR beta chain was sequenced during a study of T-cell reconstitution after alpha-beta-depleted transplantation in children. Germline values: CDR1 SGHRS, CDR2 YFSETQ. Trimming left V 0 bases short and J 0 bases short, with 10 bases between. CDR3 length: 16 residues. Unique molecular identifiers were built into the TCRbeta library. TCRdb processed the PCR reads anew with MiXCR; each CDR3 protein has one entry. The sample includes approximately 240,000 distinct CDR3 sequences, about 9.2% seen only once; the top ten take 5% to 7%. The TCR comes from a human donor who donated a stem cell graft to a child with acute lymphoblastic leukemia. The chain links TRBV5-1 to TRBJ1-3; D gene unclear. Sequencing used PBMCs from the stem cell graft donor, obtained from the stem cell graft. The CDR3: CASSLARSASGNTIYF. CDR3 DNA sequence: TGCGCCAGCAGCTTGGCACGCTCCGCCTCTGGAAACACCATATATTTT.